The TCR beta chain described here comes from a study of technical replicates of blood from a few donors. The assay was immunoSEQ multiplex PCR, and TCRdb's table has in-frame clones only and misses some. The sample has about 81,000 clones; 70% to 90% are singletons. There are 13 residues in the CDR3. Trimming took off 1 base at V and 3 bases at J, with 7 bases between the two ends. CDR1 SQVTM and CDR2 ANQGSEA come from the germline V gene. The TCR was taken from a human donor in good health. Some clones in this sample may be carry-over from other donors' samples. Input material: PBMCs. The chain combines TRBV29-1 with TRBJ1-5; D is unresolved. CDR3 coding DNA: TGCAGCGTTGAAGTCACAGCCAATCAGCCCCAGCATTTT. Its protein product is CSVEVTANQPQHF.